The entry that follows covers one T cell receptor (beta chain) sequence. Clones were sequenced by immunoSEQ multiplex PCR, and TCRdb holds only the in-frame ones, with some missing. The sample has 350,000 or so clones; about nine tenths are singletons. This specimen comes from a study of blood T cell repertoires in COVID-19. The CDR3 covers 11 residues. Germline CDR1 ENHRY, CDR2 SYGVKD. Trimming left V 3 bases short and J 6 bases short, with 5 bases between. Participants' own reports of clinical history determined their cohort assignment. Shortly before study entry, within 2 weeks, exposed participants had met a COVID-19 case.

The source is a woman aged 25 to 39 who had been exposed to COVID-19. What was sequenced was PBMCs or T cells enriched from blood (not recorded which). J is TRBJ2-5 and V is TRBV10-3; D is unresolved. The CDR3 protein is CAISELKTQYF. CDR3 coding DNA: TGTGCCATCAGTGAATTAAAGACCCAGTACTTC.